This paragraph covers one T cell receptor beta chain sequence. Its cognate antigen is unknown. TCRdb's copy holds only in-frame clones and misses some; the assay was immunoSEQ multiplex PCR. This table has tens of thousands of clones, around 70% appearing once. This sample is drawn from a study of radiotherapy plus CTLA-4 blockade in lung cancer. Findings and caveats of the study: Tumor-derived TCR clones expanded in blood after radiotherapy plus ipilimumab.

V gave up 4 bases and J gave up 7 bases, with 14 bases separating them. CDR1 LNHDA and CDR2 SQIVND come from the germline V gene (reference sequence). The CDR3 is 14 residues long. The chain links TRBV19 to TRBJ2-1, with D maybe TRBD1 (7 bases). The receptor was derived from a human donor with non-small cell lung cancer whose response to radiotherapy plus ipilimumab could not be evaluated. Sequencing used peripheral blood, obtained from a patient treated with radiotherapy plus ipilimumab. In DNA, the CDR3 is TGTGCCAGTAGTACGCAGGGGGGCTTAAATGAGCAGTTCTTC. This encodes CASSTQGGLNEQFF.